Listed here is a single TCR beta chain. The sample is drawn from a study of blood T cell repertoires in COVID-19. The authors' processing: Amplifying reference gene primers gave estimates of nucleated cell counts. Data came from immunoSEQ multiplex PCR; TCRdb stores just in-frame clones and leaves some out. V and J calls and clone size follow that table, whereas D and trimming were derived from the DNA. Of approximately 94,000 clones detected, more than 75% appear once; the ten largest clones hold more than 10%. CDR1 SGHAT and CDR2 FQNNGV come from the germline V gene. Trimming removed 8 bases from V and 10 bases from J, with 27 bases in between. The CDR3 loop spans 16 amino acids.

The TCR was taken from a human donor in a cohort sampled during active COVID-19. The sequenced sample was peripheral blood. The V and J genes are TRBV11-2 and TRBJ2-1; maybe TRBD2 (6 bases). CDR3 sequence (DNA): TGTGCCAGCCGCGCGACCACCGGGAGTAAAAGTTCGGAGCAGTTCTTC. The encoded protein is CASRATTGSKSSEQFF.